Following are 23 T cell receptor beta chains from one sample sequenced in a study of blood T cell repertoires in COVID-19. Some clones are missing from TCRdb's copy, which holds only in-frame ones; the method was immunoSEQ multiplex PCR. The sample includes 140,000 or so clones, about four fifths of them seen just once. The specimen was PBMCs or T cells enriched from blood (not recorded which). The origin of the receptors is a woman younger than 30 who had been exposed to COVID-19.

This chain links TRBV29-1 with TRBJ2-3; unclear D gene. Trimming removed 5 bases from V and 2 bases from J, with 14 bases in between. In germline, CDR1 is SQVTM, CDR2 ANQGSEA. The CDR3 extends over 14 amino acids. CDR3 sequence: CSVSRSLTTDTQYF. The CDR3 nucleotides are TGCAGCGTTTCCAGGTCACTCACCACAGATACGCAGTATTTT.

The V and J genes are TRBV4-1 and TRBJ2-7, with 9 bases matching TRBD2. The CDR3 runs 16 residues. Trimming removed 4 bases from V and 0 bases from J; junction bases left unmatched: 7. Germline loops: CDR1 MGHRA, CDR2 YSYEKL. CDR3 sequence (DNA): TGCGCCAGCAGCCCCCCTCCGACTAGCGGCTCCTACGAGCAGTACTTC. Protein product: CASSPPPTSGSYEQYF.

The chain is built from TRBV7-3 and TRBJ2-1, with D uncertain. Germline lookup yields CDR1 SGHTA and CDR2 FQGTGA. This CDR3 is 15 amino acids long. V dropped 2 bases and J dropped 2 bases, with 10 bases sitting between them. CDR3 loop: CASSLEARTYNEQFF. CDR3 nucleotides: TGTGCCAGCAGCTTAGAAGCGCGAACCTACAATGAGCAGTTCTTC.

The chain uses TRBV27 and TRBJ2-2; 8 positions match TRBD2. V lost 7 bases and J lost 0; bases outside the gene matches: 4. Germline V gene data show CDR1 as MNHEY and CDR2 as SMNVEV (reference sequence). The CDR3 consists of 15 residues. The CDR3 sequence: CASTLAGTNTGELFF. The CDR3 nucleotides are TGTGCCAGCACCTTAGCGGGAACGAACACCGGGGAGCTGTTTTTT.

V and J are TRBV2 and TRBJ1-1; D is perhaps TRBD1 (6 bases). Germline assignment: CDR1 SNHLY and CDR2 FYNNEI. The ends were cut back, 6 bases at V and 4 bases at J, with 9 bases in the middle. The CDR3 contains 12 residues. The CDR3 region has the DNA TGTGCCAGCAGGACAGGTTCCACTGAAGCTTTCTTT. Its translation: CASRTGSTEAFF.

This chain links TRBV5-8 with TRBJ2-7, with 10 bases that match TRBD2. This CDR3 contains 14 residues. With 5 bases clipped from V and 6 bases from J, the junction kept 8 bases outside the gene matches. Germline assignment: CDR1 SGHTS and CDR2 YDEGEE. The CDR3 sequence is CASRPSGRATEQYF. CDR3 coding DNA: TGTGCCAGCAGACCAAGCGGGAGGGCTACCGAGCAGTACTTC.

This rearrangement joins TRBV28 to TRBJ2-5; maybe TRBD1 (6 bases). Trimming removed 6 bases from V and 6 bases from J, with 11 bases in between. Germline V gene lookup returns CDR1 MDHEN and CDR2 SYDVKM. The length of the CDR3 is 12 residues. The chain's CDR3 is CASRSTGKTQYF. The CDR3 bases are TGTGCCAGCAGATCTACAGGGAAGACCCAGTACTTC.

J is TRBJ1-2 and V is TRBV11-2; a possible D gene is TRBD1 (6 bases). CDR1 and CDR2 from the germline V gene are SGHAT and FQNNGV. Trimming cost V 6 bases and J 4 bases, with 21 bases left between them. CDR3 length: 16 residues. In nucleotides, the CDR3 is TGTGCCAGCAGGGTTATTCAGGGGTGGAACTCCTATGGCTACACCTTC. It yields the protein CASRVIQGWNSYGYTF.

The gene calls are TRBV4-2 and TRBJ2-5; 10 positions match TRBD2. The CDR3 extends over 16 amino acids. CDR1 and CDR2 from the germline V gene are LGHNA and YNFKEQ. The trim removed 4 bases at V and 3 bases at J, leaving 8 bases unmatched. The CDR3 nucleotides are TGTGCCAGCAGCCTGTTAGCGGGAGGAGGGGAAGAGACCCAGTACTTC. Residues: CASSLLAGGGEETQYF.

This clone was found a few times. V is TRBV6-5 and J is TRBJ2-6; 9 nucleotides match TRBD1. The J segment lost 3 bases and the V segment lost 8 bases, leaving 5 bases of the junction unmatched. CDR3 size: 15 residues. Per the germline V gene, CDR1 is MNHEY and CDR2 is SVGAGI. The CDR3 DNA reads as TGTGCCAGCTGTACAGGGGGCTATGGGGCCAACGTCCTGACTTTC. Translating gives CASCTGGYGANVLTF.

This rearrangement joins TRBV18 to TRBJ1-5, with D maybe TRBD1 (5 bases). The germline V gene encodes CDR1 KGHSH and CDR2 LQKENI. This CDR3 has 13 residues. V dropped 0 bases and J dropped 8 bases, with 8 bases sitting between them. CDR3 sequence (DNA): TGTGCCAGCTCACCACCGGGGGGGGAGCCCCAGCATTTT. Amino acids: CASSPPGGEPQHF.

The chain recombines TRBV18 with TRBJ2-1, with TRBD2 matching over 14 bases. J was trimmed by 7 bases and V by 4 bases; bases with no gene match: 15. CDR1 and CDR2 from the germline V gene are KGHSH and LQKENI. CDR3 length: 19 residues. DNA for the CDR3: TGTGCCAGCTCACTTACTCCTCCGACTAGCGGGAGGGCTCTGAATGAGCAGTTCTTC. Its translation is CASSLTPPTSGRALNEQFF.

V is TRBV3-1 (or the pseudogene TRBV3-2) and J is TRBJ1-2, with D uncertain. From germline, CDR1 is LGHDT and CDR2 YNNKEL (reference sequence). The germline V and J ends were trimmed by 5 bases and 7 bases, with 11 bases remaining between them. The CDR3 has 12 residues. The CDR3, as DNA: TGTGCCAGCAGCGGTTCGCGGGTTGGCTACACCTTC. It translates to CASSGSRVGYTF.

V and J are TRBV5-1 and TRBJ2-7, with a possible D match to TRBD1 (6 bases). V shed 3 bases and J shed 4 bases, with 14 bases lying between them. CDR1 is SGHRS, CDR2 YFSETQ, per germline. CDR3 length: 14 residues. The CDR3 bases are TGCGCCAGCAGCTCAGGGGATTCCTTATACGAGCAGTACTTC. Translation: CASSSGDSLYEQYF.

The rearrangement links TRBV5-1 to TRBJ1-1; D is unclear. Trimming removed 0 bases at V and 3 bases at J, with 6 bases between. Per germline, CDR1 SGHRS and CDR2 YFSETQ. CDR3 length equals 13 residues. The CDR3 DNA sequence: TGCGCCAGCAGCTTGGGACAAGACACTGAAGCTTTCTTT. Translating gives CASSLGQDTEAFF.

The chain carries TRBV19 and TRBJ1-1, with D uncertain. In germline, CDR1 is LNHDA, CDR2 SQIVND (reference sequence). V lost 0 bases to trimming and J lost 6 bases, with 14 bases between them. This CDR3 contains 15 residues. CDR3: CASSIDGRPAAEAFF. CDR3 in DNA: TGTGCCAGTAGTATAGATGGCAGGCCGGCCGCTGAAGCTTTCTTT. The full variable domain, in which reference TRBV19 and TRBJ1-1 provide the parts outside the CDR3, is DGGITQSPKYLFRKEGQNVTLSCEQNLNHDAMYWYRQDPGQGLRLIYYSQIVNDFQKGDIAEGYSVSREKKESFPLTVTSAQKNPTAFYLCASSIDGRPAAEAFFGQGTRLTVV.

The chain joins TRBV4-3 to TRBJ1-1, with TRBD1 as a possible D gene (5 bases). CDR3 length: 13 residues. In germline, CDR1 is LGHNA, CDR2 YSLEER. V was cut by 2 bases and J by 1 base, with 5 bases left in between. The CDR3 DNA reads as TGCGCCAGCAGCCAAACAGGGAACACTGAAGCTTTCTTT. This gives the protein CASSQTGNTEAFF.

The rearrangement uses TRBV28 and TRBJ1-6; D not certain. CDR3 length equals 14 residues. The V and J ends lost 3 bases and 7 bases respectively, with 10 bases between them. Germline V lookup: CDR1 MDHEN, CDR2 SYDVKM. The CDR3 reads CASSFPVPNSPLHF. The CDR3 nucleotides are TGTGCCAGCAGTTTTCCGGTTCCCAATTCACCCCTCCACTTT.

The gene calls are TRBV4-2 and TRBJ1-1; a weak D match, TRBD1 (6 bases). The V and J ends lost 2 bases and 1 base respectively, with 17 bases between them. The germline gives CDR1 LGHNA, CDR2 YNFKEQ. This CDR3 contains 17 residues. CDR3 protein: CASSQNPRGIGNTEAFF. For the CDR3, the DNA is TGTGCCAGCAGCCAAAACCCCAGGGGCATTGGGAACACTGAAGCTTTCTTT.

V gene TRBV9 combines with J gene TRBJ1-1; D possibly corresponds to TRBD1 (5 bases). Trimming left V 0 bases short and J 3 bases short, with 15 bases between. The CDR3 extends over 16 amino acids. Germline CDR1 is SGDLS and CDR2 is YYNGEE. The CDR3 bases are TGTGCCAGCAGCGTAGCTTGGGGGGAACCTTACACTGAAGCTTTCTTT. Translation gives CASSVAWGEPYTEAFF.

This clone appeared a single time. The V gene is TRBV19, the J gene TRBJ1-2, with D tentatively TRBD1 (5 bases). The CDR3 sequence is 15 residues long. Germline CDR1 LNHDA, CDR2 SQIVND (reference sequence). V lost 3 bases and J lost 4, with 15 bases in between. This CDR3 reads CASSIGLGPSYGYTF. CDR3 sequence (DNA): TGTGCCAGTAGTATCGGTTTGGGGCCTTCCTATGGCTACACCTTC.

This chain joins TRBV28 and TRBJ2-1, with 8 bases aligning to TRBD2. V lost 5 bases and J lost 3; bases outside the gene matches: 6. Germline V gives CDR1 MDHEN, CDR2 SYDVKM. This CDR3 has 15 residues. For the CDR3, the DNA is TGTGCCAGCAGTAATAGCGGGAATCGCTACAATGAGCAGTTCTTC. Translated, it gives CASSNSGNRYNEQFF.

The chain is built from TRBV3-1 (or the pseudogene TRBV3-2) and TRBJ2-4; TRBD1 agrees at 7 bases. Germline loops: CDR1 LGHDT, CDR2 YNNKEL (reference sequence). V was clipped by 2 bases and J by 13 bases; unmatched bases: 2. This CDR3 contains 11 residues. CDR3 nucleotide sequence: TGTGCCAGCAGCCAACGGGACAGCCAGTACTTC. It yields the protein CASSQRDSQYF.